Below are 29 T cell receptor beta chains sequenced from a single sample in a study of T-cell reconstitution after alpha-beta-depleted transplantation in children. Unique molecular identifiers were incorporated during preparation of the TCRbeta library. TCRdb itself ran the PCR reads through MiXCR, one entry per CDR3 protein. The sample has about 500,000 distinct CDR3 sequences, 30% to 35% seen once. The sample consisted of PBMCs from the stem cell graft donor, taken from the stem cell graft. The receptors were gathered from a human donor who donated a stem cell graft to a child with aplastic anemia.

J is TRBJ2-3 and V is TRBV5-1; 13 bases map to TRBD2. With 4 bases clipped from V and 7 bases from J, the junction kept 15 bases outside the gene matches. The CDR3 length is 18 residues. The germline V gene has CDR1 SGHRS and CDR2 YFSETQ. This CDR3 is CASSPPGTSGRAINTQYF. The CDR3 DNA is TGCGCCAGCAGCCCCCCGGGAACTAGCGGGAGGGCTATAAATACGCAGTATTTT.

V and J are TRBV7-2 and TRBJ1-5; D is undetermined. This CDR3 has 15 residues. The germline gives CDR1 SGHTA, CDR2 FQGNSA. The V and J ends lost 1 base and 2 bases respectively, with 9 bases between them. CDR3 bases: TGTGCCAGCAGCTTAGGGCCCCTGGGCAATCAGCCCCAGCATTTT. Protein product: CASSLGPLGNQPQHF.

The rearrangement joins TRBV6-1 to TRBJ1-1, with a weak D call TRBD1 (6 bases). CDR3 length equals 14 residues. V dropped 5 bases and J dropped 1 base, with 11 bases sitting between them. Per germline, CDR1 MNHNS and CDR2 SASEGT. CDR3 residues: CASSQGTANTEAFF. Written as DNA, the CDR3 is TGTGCCAGCAGTCAGGGGACCGCGAACACTGAAGCTTTCTTT.

This clonotype showed up many times. The chain recombines TRBV12-3 or TRBV12-4 with TRBJ2-7, with 10 bases matching TRBD1. The length of the CDR3 is 15 residues. The junction had 11 bases not matched to a gene; V was cut back by 6 bases and J by 6 bases. The CDR3 is CASSLTDRGHSEQYF. CDR3 nucleotide sequence: TGTGCCAGCAGCTTGACCGACAGGGGGCATAGCGAGCAGTACTTC.

The J gene is TRBJ2-1, the V gene TRBV18, with 7 bases identical to TRBD2. After removal of 2 bases from V and 2 bases from J, the junction contained 6 bases not matched to a gene. In germline, CDR1 is KGHSH, CDR2 LQKENI. This CDR3 contains 16 residues. Here the CDR3 reads CASSPGGAGTYNEQFF. The CDR3 nucleotides read TGTGCCAGCTCACCAGGGGGAGCGGGAACCTACAATGAGCAGTTCTTC.

This chain connects TRBV5-4 to TRBJ1-1; D is unclear. Germline CDR1 reads SGHNT; CDR2 reads YYREEE (reference sequence). Trimming left V 3 bases short and J 0 bases short, with 12 bases between. The CDR3 has 15 residues. The CDR3 loop reads CASSWEPGLNTEAFF. The CDR3 DNA is TGTGCCAGCAGCTGGGAACCAGGCCTGAACACTGAAGCTTTCTTT. The variable domain in full, with the rest retrieved from reference TRBV5-4 and TRBJ1-1, is ETGVTQSPTHLIKTRGQQVTLRCSSQSGHNTVSWYQQALGQGPQFIFQYYREEENGRGNFPPRFSGLQFPNYSSELNVNALELDDSALYLCASSWEPGLNTEAFFGQGTRLTVV.

The chain carries TRBV7-6 and TRBJ1-1, with D maybe TRBD1 (5 bases). Trimming shortened V by 2 bases and J by 0 bases, and 19 bases separated the two germline ends. CDR1 SGHVS and CDR2 FNYEAQ come from the germline V gene. The CDR3 consists of 18 residues. The CDR3 DNA reads as TGTGCCAGCAGCTTACTTTCGTGGGGGGGTACCATGAACACTGAAGCTTTCTTT. Residues: CASSLLSWGGTMNTEAFF.

This clonotype has just a few counts. V is TRBV5-5 and J is TRBJ2-3; the D gene is possibly TRBD2 (5 bases). V lost 4 bases, J lost 0 bases, and 15 bases lay in between. The germline V gene has CDR1 SGHKS and CDR2 YYEKEE (reference sequence). The CDR3 has 16 residues. The CDR3 here is CASSRLGGPSTDTQYF. CDR3 nucleotides: TGTGCCAGCAGCCGTCTCGGCGGGCCGAGCACAGATACGCAGTATTTT.

The rearrangement joins TRBV5-1 to TRBJ2-5, with D tentatively TRBD1 or TRBD2 (5 bases each). Germline V gene lookup returns CDR1 SGHRS and CDR2 YFSETQ. The length of the CDR3 is 16 residues. V was clipped by 4 bases and J by 1 base, with 17 bases between them. CDR3 sequence reads: CASSRIAVGGQETQYF. The CDR3 nucleotides are TGCGCCAGCAGCCGAATCGCTGTTGGGGGCCAAGAGACCCAGTACTTC.

The CDR3 DNA reads as TGCGCCAGCACCCCTAAAACTCTCGGGATGAATGACAACACAGATACGCAGTATTTT. Protein: CASTPKTLGMNDNTDTQYF. V and J are TRBV5-1 and TRBJ2-3, with D possibly matching TRBD2 (5 bases). Trimming cost V 6 bases and J 2 bases, with 28 bases left between them. There are 19 residues in the CDR3. Germline assignment: CDR1 SGHRS and CDR2 YFSETQ.

The V and J genes are TRBV7-3 and TRBJ2-1; 9 bases agree with TRBD2. Germline loops: CDR1 SGHTA, CDR2 FQGTGA. With 5 bases clipped from V and 4 bases from J, the junction kept 3 bases outside the gene matches. This CDR3 contains 14 residues. The CDR3 here is CASSAGGPYNEQFF. CDR3 DNA: TGTGCCAGCAGCGCGGGAGGGCCGTACAATGAGCAGTTCTTC.

This clonotype was counted only a few times. J is TRBJ1-4 and V is TRBV28; 7 bases align to TRBD1. The CDR3 has 15 residues. V lost 3 bases and J lost 3; bases outside the gene matches: 4. Germline lookup yields CDR1 MDHEN and CDR2 SYDVKM. The CDR3 DNA reads TGTGCCAGCAGTTTTTACAGGGGCCCTAATGAAAAACTGTTTTTT. Its protein is CASSFYRGPNEKLFF.

V gene TRBV25-1 combines with J gene TRBJ1-1; weak D call: TRBD1 (5 bases). The CDR3 contains 11 residues. With 3 bases removed from V and 7 bases from J, the gap between germline ends came to 6 bases. CDR1 is MGHDK and CDR2 is SYGVNS in the germline V gene. The CDR3 region is CASSEGLEAFF. The CDR3 DNA is TGTGCCAGCAGTGAGGGACTTGAAGCTTTCTTT.

This clonotype appeared a few times. The chain employs TRBV7-2 and TRBJ2-1; the D is unclear. This CDR3 has 16 residues. Germline values: CDR1 SGHTA, CDR2 FQGNSA. Trimming pared 6 bases from V and 1 base from J, leaving 16 bases between. In nucleotides, the CDR3 is TGTGCCAGCAGAGCAATGGACGGGTCATCCTACAATGAGCAGTTCTTC. Its protein product is CASRAMDGSSYNEQFF.

J is TRBJ1-2 and V is TRBV10-3; 7 bases align to TRBD1. The CDR3 spans 14 residues. V shed 5 bases and J 6 bases; nucleotides not matched to a gene: 9. Germline CDR1 and CDR2: ENHRY and SYGVKD. The CDR3, as DNA: TGTGCCATCAGTACCCGACAGGGTACGGATGGCTACACCTTC. It encodes CAISTRQGTDGYTF.

V usage is TRBV6-5 and J usage is TRBJ2-1, with unresolved D. Germline CDR1 is MNHEY and CDR2 is SVGAGI. CDR3 length equals 13 residues. The ends were cut back, 1 base at V and 5 bases at J, with 6 bases in the middle. The DNA of the CDR3 is TGTGCCAGCAGTTACTTAGGGCACAATGAGCAGTTCTTC. This codes for CASSYLGHNEQFF.

This clonotype was seen only a few times. This chain joins TRBV7-2 and TRBJ2-3; D is unclear. Per germline, CDR1 SGHTA and CDR2 FQGNSA. Trimming pared 2 bases from V and 2 bases from J, leaving 11 bases between. The CDR3 covers 15 residues. CDR3 bases: TGTGCCAGCAGCTTAAATAACCGCAACACAGATACGCAGTATTTT. Encoded protein: CASSLNNRNTDTQYF.

This clonotype was seen only a few times. The rearrangement links TRBV18 to TRBJ2-7, with TRBD1 matching over 7 bases. J gave up 6 bases and V 3 bases, and 5 bases lay outside the gene matches. Germline-derived CDR1 and CDR2 are KGHSH and LQKENI. This CDR3 is 13 amino acids long. The CDR3 sequence is CASSPNRDSEQYV. The CDR3, as DNA: TGTGCCAGCTCACCCAATCGGGACAGCGAGCAGTACGTC.

The rearrangement links TRBV28 to TRBJ2-7; 12 nucleotides match TRBD2. The CDR3 runs 15 residues. V dropped 5 bases and J dropped 4; count of bases not matched to a gene: 6. In germline, CDR1 is MDHEN, CDR2 SYDVKM. CDR3 DNA sequence: TGTGCCAGCAGTAGACTAGCGGGAGCCCTATACGAGCAGTACTTC. It encodes CASSRLAGALYEQYF.

This chain uses TRBV21-1 with TRBJ2-1. TRBV21-1 is an annotated pseudogene. The CDR3 spans 12 residues. The CDR3 DNA follows: TGTGCCAGCAGCAAAGTTGACAATGAGCAGTTCTTC. Protein product: CASSKVDNEQFF.

The V gene is TRBV5-1, the J gene TRBJ2-1; D is unresolved. The germline V and J ends were trimmed by 0 bases and 5 bases, with 9 bases remaining between them. Germline V gene lookup returns CDR1 SGHRS and CDR2 YFSETQ. This CDR3 spans 14 amino acids. The CDR3: CASSLGMVHNEQFF. The CDR3 nucleotides are TGCGCCAGCAGCTTGGGAATGGTACACAATGAGCAGTTCTTC.

This chain uses TRBV18 with TRBJ1-5, with 7 positions matching TRBD1. Germline CDR1 and CDR2: KGHSH and LQKENI. J gave up 2 bases and V 0 bases, and 4 bases lay outside the gene matches. This CDR3 is 16 amino acids long. The CDR3 reads CASSPPTGQGNQPQHF. CDR3 nucleotide sequence: TGTGCCAGCTCACCACCAACCGGACAGGGCAATCAGCCCCAGCATTTT.

A few counts support this clonotype. CDR3 sequence (DNA): TGTGCCAGTAGTCTGGAAGTTAGCGCGGCCGGGGAGCTGTTTTTT. Its translation: CASSLEVSAAGELFF. J is TRBJ2-2 and V is TRBV19; possible D gene TRBD2, 5 bases. In germline, CDR1 is LNHDA, CDR2 SQIVND (reference sequence). V lost 5 bases and J 6 bases, leaving 16 bases between the germline ends. The CDR3 is 15 residues long.

This chain uses TRBV6-2 or TRBV6-3 with TRBJ1-2; a possible D gene is TRBD1 (6 bases). The CDR3 length is 13 residues. Germline CDR1 reads MNHEY; CDR2 reads SVGEGT. Trimming removed 10 bases from V and 4 bases from J, with 16 bases in between. The CDR3 loop is CATTTGGVYGYTF. CDR3 DNA: TGTGCCACAACGACAGGTGGGGTCTATGGCTACACCTTC.

The V and J genes are TRBV12-3 or TRBV12-4 and TRBJ2-2; 9 nucleotides agree with TRBD2. The CDR3 is 16 residues long. V lost 4 bases and J lost 1; bases outside the gene matches: 4. CDR3 region: CASSSRSGRNTGELFF. The CDR3 DNA reads TGTGCCAGCAGTTCCCGTAGCGGGAGGAACACCGGGGAGCTGTTTTTT.

This clonotype was detected only a few times. This chain's CDR3 is CASSLGGPMLQHF. The CDR3 bases are TGTGCCAGCAGTTTAGGGGGGCCAATGTTGCAGCATTTT. The rearrangement uses TRBV12-3 or TRBV12-4 and TRBJ1-5, with D tentatively TRBD1 (6 bases). CDR3 length: 13 residues. Trimming removed 1 base at V and 13 bases at J, with 14 bases between.

This clonotype was found a few times. The rearrangement links TRBV5-5 to TRBJ2-1; 12 bases line up with TRBD2. V lost 4 bases to trimming and J lost 8 bases; unmatched junction nucleotides: 7. The length of the CDR3 is 15 residues. The germline V gene encodes CDR1 SGHKS and CDR2 YYEKEE (reference sequence). The CDR3 sequence: CASSATSGSRDEQFF. The CDR3, as DNA: TGTGCCAGCAGCGCGACTAGCGGGAGTCGGGATGAGCAGTTCTTC.

The CDR3 nucleotides read TGTGCCAGCAGCACCGGAGGGCCGGGAAATGAGCAGTTCTTC. Its translation is CASSTGGPGNEQFF. This chain links TRBV7-2 with TRBJ2-1; weak D call: TRBD2 (6 bases). This CDR3 has 14 residues. Germline CDR1 and CDR2: SGHTA and FQGNSA. Trimming took 5 bases from V and 7 from J, leaving 15 bases between them.

This clonotype turned up a few times. V and J are TRBV10-2 and TRBJ1-1; 7 bases are shared with TRBD1. V lost 5 bases, J lost 1 base, and 7 bases stayed unmatched. This CDR3 is 15 amino acids long. Looked up from germline, CDR1 is WSHSY and CDR2 is SAAADI. DNA of the CDR3: TGCGCCAGCAGTCACGACAGGGTTCCGAACACTGAAGCTTTCTTT. The encoded protein is CASSHDRVPNTEAFF.